The next 7 T cell receptor beta chains were all read from a single sample in a study of T cell clonotyping in hematopoietic cell transplantation. Here immunoSEQ multiplex PCR was the method, and the copy in TCRdb shows in-frame clones only, minus some. The table shows more than 65,000 clones, with roughly 93% occurring only once. The sample consisted of peripheral blood mononuclear cells. The origin of the receptors is a man aged 50 to 60 in good health. Some clones in this sample may be carry-over from other donors' samples.

The genes are TRBV30 and TRBJ2-6; D call uncertain. Trimming removed 3 bases from V and 0 bases from J, with 9 bases in between. The CDR3 covers 15 residues. CDR1 is GTSNPN, CDR2 SVGIG, per germline (reference sequence). CDR3 residues: CAWRLRLSGANVLTF. The DNA for the CDR3 is TGTGCCTGGAGACTGAGACTCTCTGGGGCCAACGTCCTGACTTTC.

The V call is TRBV28, the J call TRBJ2-3, with 10 bases aligning to TRBD1. From germline, CDR1 is MDHEN and CDR2 SYDVKM. J gave up 2 bases and V 6 bases, and 5 bases lay outside the gene matches. This CDR3 has 15 amino acids. CDR3 nucleotides: TGTGCCAGCAGCGAGACAGGGGGCCCCACAGATACGCAGTATTTT. Translating it yields CASSETGGPTDTQYF.

The genes are TRBV7-2 and TRBJ2-2; no definite D call. In germline, CDR1 is SGHTA, CDR2 FQGNSA. The CDR3 has 14 residues. V lost 5 bases and J lost 2, with 9 bases in between. The CDR3: CASSRSYNTGELFF. The CDR3 DNA sequence: TGTGCCAGCAGCCGCAGCTATAACACCGGGGAGCTGTTTTTT.

V gene TRBV14 combines with J gene TRBJ1-1, with 8 nucleotides matching TRBD1. Germline loops: CDR1 SGHDN, CDR2 FVKESK. After removal of 4 bases from V and 1 base from J, the junction contained 2 bases not matched to a gene. The CDR3 covers 14 residues. The CDR3 sequence: CASSPQGANTEAFF. The CDR3 region has the DNA TGTGCCAGCAGCCCCCAGGGGGCGAACACTGAAGCTTTCTTT.

The J gene is TRBJ1-2, the V gene TRBV2; TRBD1 matches 8 bases. Germline assignment: CDR1 SNHLY and CDR2 FYNNEI. CDR3 length equals 14 residues. With V trimmed by 3 bases and J by 7 bases, 7 bases remained unmatched. The CDR3, as DNA: TGTGCCAGCAGTGACGGGGACAGGTCCGGTGGCTACACCTTC. Its protein product is CASSDGDRSGGYTF.

The rearrangement joins TRBV6-1 to TRBJ1-3; the D is unclear. Germline CDR1 and CDR2: MNHNS and SASEGT. The CDR3 contains 15 residues. With 4 bases removed from V and 0 bases from J, the gap between germline ends came to 10 bases. The CDR3 here is CASSATGYSGNTIYF. The DNA for the CDR3 is TGTGCCAGCAGTGCCACGGGCTACTCTGGAAACACCATATATTTT.

The genes are TRBV7-8 and TRBJ2-1; possibly TRBD2 for D (6 bases). This CDR3 spans 16 amino acids. Germline V CDR1 and CDR2: SGHVS, FQNEAQ. Trimming removed 5 bases at V and 2 bases at J, with 16 bases between. In nucleotides, the CDR3 is TGTGCCAGCAGCCGGGGCCTTAGCGGAACCTACAATGAGCAGTTCTTC. Its translation is CASSRGLSGTYNEQFF.